These 26 T cell receptor beta chains were all obtained from the same sample, sequenced in a study of PD-1 blockade in classical Hodgkin lymphoma. Repertoires were generated with immunoSEQ multiplex PCR, while TCRdb's copy carries only in-frame clones and drops some. This table holds roughly 60,000 clones, about 90% found once. Noted time point: cycle 4 day 1 (C4D1), after less than 7 weeks of nivolumab. Following autologous stem cell transplantation, relapse occurred in every patient, and exposure to brentuximab vedotin varied. Source: peripheral blood mononuclear cells (PBMCs), taken before the fourth cycle of nivolumab. The receptors were sampled from a human donor with classical Hodgkin lymphoma.

The chain is built from TRBV6-5 and TRBJ1-1; TRBD1 is a possible D gene (6 bases). V was clipped by 4 bases and J by 5 bases, with 11 bases between them. Germline CDR1 and CDR2: MNHEY and SVGAGI. The CDR3 has 13 amino acids. The CDR3 loop is CASSWGGRTEAFF. Here the CDR3 DNA reads TGTGCCAGCAGTTGGGGGGGGCGAACTGAAGCTTTCTTT.

The chain has TRBV30 and TRBJ2-7; 10 bases agree with TRBD1. The CDR3 has 13 amino acids. In germline, CDR1 is GTSNPN, CDR2 SVGIG (reference sequence). Trimming removed 8 bases from V and 3 bases from J; junction bases left unmatched: 7. The CDR3 sequence: CAGTGQGYYEQYF. CDR3 DNA: TGTGCCGGAACGGGACAGGGGTACTACGAGCAGTACTTC.

The chain recombines TRBV14 with TRBJ1-2, with D uncertain. This CDR3 comprises 12 residues. Germline values: CDR1 SGHDN, CDR2 FVKESK. Trimming left V 1 base short and J 8 bases short, with 8 bases between. CDR3 residues: CASSQVGSGYTF. CDR3 DNA sequence: TGTGCCAGCAGCCAAGTTGGCAGCGGCTACACCTTC.

This clone was detected only once. The chain couples TRBV5-6 to TRBJ1-1; D uncertain. Trimming took 5 bases from V and 5 from J, leaving 19 bases between them. CDR1 and CDR2 (germline): SGHDT, YYEEEE. The CDR3 has 15 residues. The CDR3 coding sequence is TGTGCCAGCAGGTTTGGACGGCCGGTGGGGACTGAAGCTTTCTTT. Its protein product is CASRFGRPVGTEAFF. Supplemented by reference TRBV5-6 and TRBJ1-1, the full variable domain reads DAGVTQSPTHLIKTRGQQVTLRCSPKSGHDTVSWYQQALGQGPQFIFQYYEEEERQRGNFPDRFSGHQFPNYSSELNVNALLLGDSALYLCASRFGRPVGTEAFFGQGTRLTVV.

The chain joins TRBV14 to TRBJ1-1; D might be TRBD1 (6 bases). The CDR3 has 15 residues. The V end lost 0 bases, the J end lost 6 bases, and 14 bases lay between the germline ends. Per the germline V gene, CDR1 is SGHDN and CDR2 is FVKESK. The CDR3: CASSQDLAQGPEAFF. The CDR3 DNA reads TGTGCCAGCAGCCAAGATTTGGCGCAGGGGCCTGAAGCTTTCTTT.

This chain links TRBV30 with TRBJ1-3; tentative D call: TRBD1 (5 bases). The V gene lost 5 bases and the J gene lost 10 bases, with 18 bases spanning the gap. The length of the CDR3 is 13 residues. The germline gives CDR1 GTSNPN, CDR2 SVGIG (reference sequence). Written as DNA, the CDR3 is TGTGCCTGGTTCCCTTCTCCGGGGGGTACCATATATTTT. This sequence encodes CAWFPSPGGTIYF.

This sequence joins TRBV6-1 and TRBJ2-5; unclear D gene. CDR3 length: 14 amino acids. The V end lost 6 bases, the J end lost 0 bases, and 11 bases lay between the germline ends. Germline assignment: CDR1 MNHNS and CDR2 SASEGT. CDR3 loop: CASSFVSYQETQYF. Written as DNA, the CDR3 is TGTGCCAGCAGCTTTGTCAGCTACCAAGAGACCCAGTACTTC.

This chain joins TRBV27 and TRBJ2-7, with TRBD1 matching 8 bases. Germline V gene lookup returns CDR1 MNHEY and CDR2 SMNVEV (reference sequence). The ends lost 8 bases at V and 3 bases at J; junction bases unmatched: 0. CDR3 length: 11 amino acids. CDR3 protein: CASGQGYEQYF. The CDR3 nucleotides read TGTGCCAGCGGACAGGGCTACGAGCAGTACTTC.

The chain links TRBV30 to TRBJ2-7; TRBD1 might be the D (6 bases). Germline-derived CDR1 and CDR2 are GTSNPN and SVGIG (reference sequence). V was cut by 3 bases and J by 4 bases, with 16 bases left in between. This CDR3 has 14 amino acids. CDR3 region: CAWRMDSLHYEQYF. The CDR3 region has the DNA TGTGCCTGGAGAATGGACAGCCTCCATTACGAGCAGTACTTC.

The chain links TRBV9 to TRBJ1-2; D gene unclear. This CDR3 is 11 amino acids long. V gave up 7 bases and J gave up 6 bases, with 10 bases separating them. Germline CDR1 and CDR2: SGDLS and YYNGEE. CDR3 in amino acids: CASFDGNGYTF. CDR3 in DNA: TGTGCCAGCTTCGACGGGAATGGCTACACCTTC. The full variable domain, in which reference TRBV9 and TRBJ1-2 provide the parts outside the CDR3, is DSGVTQTPKHLITATGQRVTLRCSPRSGDLSVYWYQQSLDQGLQFLIQYYNGEERAKGNILERFSAQQFPDLHSELNLSSLELGDSALYFCASFDGNGYTFGSGTRLTVV.

The V and J genes are TRBV19 and TRBJ1-4, with 9 bases that match TRBD1. V was pared by 6 bases and J by 5 bases, with 7 bases of the junction left unmatched. The CDR3 runs to 15 residues. Germline V gene sequence: CDR1 LNHDA, CDR2 SQIVND (reference sequence). CDR3 loop: CASRDRGIENEKLFF. CDR3 in DNA: TGTGCCAGTAGGGACAGGGGAATTGAGAATGAAAAACTGTTTTTT.

The chain is built from TRBV6-6 and TRBJ2-7; D unclear. With 0 bases removed from V and 6 bases from J, the gap between germline ends came to 12 bases. Germline-derived CDR1 and CDR2 are MNHNY and SVGAGI (reference sequence). The length of the CDR3 is 14 residues. This CDR3 reads CASSYSETLIEQYF. CDR3 nucleotides: TGTGCCAGCAGTTACTCGGAGACACTAATCGAGCAGTACTTC.

This clone was observed a few times. The chain uses TRBV29-1 and TRBJ1-3; D ambiguous. This CDR3 has 11 residues. V was pared by 6 bases and J by 5 bases, with 8 bases between. CDR1 and CDR2 (germline): SQVTM, ANQGSEA. In nucleotides, the CDR3 is TGCAGCGTGAATGACCGAAACACCATATATTTT. This gives the protein CSVNDRNTIYF.

The chain has TRBV27 and TRBJ1-5; 10 bases map to TRBD1. Unmatched junction bases numbered 9, after V lost 2 bases and J lost 5 bases. The CDR3 runs 17 residues. In germline, CDR1 is MNHEY, CDR2 SMNVEV (reference sequence). The CDR3 loop is CASSLLTGTGDHQPQHF. As DNA, the CDR3 is TGTGCCAGCAGTTTACTCACCGGGACAGGGGATCATCAGCCCCAGCATTTT.

This chain links TRBV4-2 with TRBJ2-3; no clear D gene. The germline gives CDR1 LGHNA, CDR2 YNFKEQ. The CDR3 spans 14 residues. V was cut by 0 bases and J by 4 bases, with 8 bases left in between. CDR3: CASSQEWVADTQYF. CDR3 in DNA: TGTGCCAGCAGCCAAGAGTGGGTGGCAGATACGCAGTATTTT.

The chain employs TRBV9 and TRBJ2-2, with TRBD2 identical over 8 bases. J gave up 7 bases and V 4 bases, and 12 bases lay outside the gene matches. The CDR3 covers 16 residues. Germline CDR1 reads SGDLS; CDR2 reads YYNGEE. CDR3 nucleotide sequence: TGTGCCAGCAGCCCCATCCCCAGCGGGGGCTACGGGGAGCTGTTTTTT. Translating gives CASSPIPSGGYGELFF.

The rearrangement joins TRBV9 to TRBJ2-5; 10 bases line up with TRBD2. The germline V gene has CDR1 SGDLS and CDR2 YYNGEE. Germline trimming cut 2 bases from V and 1 base from J; bases unmatched to any gene: 8. The CDR3 extends over 17 amino acids. CDR3 amino acids: CASSVGGGTSAQETQYF. In DNA form, the CDR3 reads TGTGCCAGCAGCGTCGGTGGGGGGACTAGCGCCCAAGAGACCCAGTACTTC.

The rearrangement joins TRBV5-6 to TRBJ2-1, with D possibly matching TRBD2 (5 bases). In germline, CDR1 is SGHDT, CDR2 YYEEEE. This CDR3 is built from 17 residues. Deletions cut 0 bases from V and 3 bases from J, with 16 bases between. The CDR3, as DNA: TGTGCCAGCAGCTTGGCCTGGAGGAAGGGCTTCTACAATGAGCAGTTCTTC. Its translation is CASSLAWRKGFYNEQFF.

The chain links TRBV19 to TRBJ1-4; D ambiguous. Germline V gives CDR1 LNHDA, CDR2 SQIVND (reference sequence). V was clipped by 11 bases and J by 5 bases, with 27 bases between them. The CDR3 extends over 17 amino acids. DNA for the CDR3: TGTGCCCTACAGTTAGACCGCTCACAATCCCCCAATGAAAAACTGTTTTTT. Residues: CALQLDRSQSPNEKLFF.

The V call is TRBV5-1, the J call TRBJ2-2; D is perhaps TRBD1 (6 bases). Germline V gives CDR1 SGHRS, CDR2 YFSETQ. V lost 4 bases to trimming and J lost 5 bases, with 15 bases between them. CDR3 length equals 15 residues. DNA for the CDR3: TGCGCCAGCAGCGTTAACAGGGTCCAGACCGGGGAGCTGTTTTTT. It is translated as CASSVNRVQTGELFF.

The chain joins TRBV9 to TRBJ2-3; 7 nucleotides line up with TRBD2. The CDR3 sequence is 16 residues long. Looked up from germline, CDR1 is SGDLS and CDR2 is YYNGEE. V was pared by 0 bases and J by 2 bases, with 6 bases of the junction left unmatched. The CDR3 nucleotides read TGTGCCAGCAGCGTAGATTGGGGGGGTTTCACAGATACGCAGTATTTT. This encodes CASSVDWGGFTDTQYF.

This clone was seen a single time. The gene calls are TRBV5-1 and TRBJ2-2, with D perhaps matching TRBD2 (6 bases). Germline V CDR1 and CDR2: SGHRS, YFSETQ. The CDR3 runs to 16 residues. V lost 0 bases, J lost 0 bases, and 9 bases lay in between. CDR3 residues: CASSLVGLTNTGELFF. In DNA, the CDR3 is TGCGCCAGCAGCTTGGTGGGACTGACGAACACCGGGGAGCTGTTTTTT.

J is TRBJ1-2 and V is TRBV6-6, with D hard to call. CDR1 and CDR2 from the germline V gene are MNHNY and SVGAGI (reference sequence). The CDR3 sequence is 16 residues long. Trimming shortened V by 2 bases and J by 4 bases, and 17 bases separated the two germline ends. This chain's CDR3 is CASSYRPALDPYGYTF. In DNA, the CDR3 is TGTGCCAGCAGTTACCGTCCAGCATTAGATCCCTATGGCTACACCTTC.

This clone was observed a single time. This CDR3 reads CASSRPGTTDTQYF. In nucleotides, the CDR3 is TGTGCCAGCTCGCGCCCGGGGACGACAGATACGCAGTATTTT. This rearrangement joins TRBV7-9 to TRBJ2-3; D possibly matches TRBD1 or TRBD2 (5 bases each). Trimming removed 8 bases from V and 3 bases from J, with 15 bases in between. In germline, CDR1 is SEHNR, CDR2 FQNEAQ (reference sequence). The CDR3 covers 14 residues.

This clone was observed a few times. Here the CDR3 reads CASTGGTEAFF. CDR3 DNA sequence: TGTGCCAGCACGGGGGGCACTGAAGCTTTCTTT. This chain connects TRBV6-5 to TRBJ1-1, with TRBD1 as a possible D gene (5 bases). Germline CDR1 MNHEY, CDR2 SVGAGI. This CDR3 spans 11 amino acids. V gave up 7 bases and J gave up 4 bases, with 7 bases separating them.

This rearrangement joins TRBV5-1 to TRBJ2-7, with D perhaps TRBD2 (6 bases). The CDR3 loop spans 14 amino acids. Germline lookup yields CDR1 SGHRS and CDR2 YFSETQ. V gave up 4 bases and J gave up 7 bases, with 18 bases separating them. CDR3 sequence (DNA): TGCGCCAGCAGCGGGGATGCCGGGCGGGGTGAGCAGTACTTC. As protein: CASSGDAGRGEQYF. Based on the CDR3 plus reference TRBV5-1 and TRBJ2-7, the full variable domain is KAGVTQTPRYLIKTRGQQVTLSCSPISGHRSVSWYQQTPGQGLQFLFEYFSETQRNKGNFPGRFSGRQFSNSRSEMNVSTLELGDSALYLCASSGDAGRGEQYFGPGTRLTVT.